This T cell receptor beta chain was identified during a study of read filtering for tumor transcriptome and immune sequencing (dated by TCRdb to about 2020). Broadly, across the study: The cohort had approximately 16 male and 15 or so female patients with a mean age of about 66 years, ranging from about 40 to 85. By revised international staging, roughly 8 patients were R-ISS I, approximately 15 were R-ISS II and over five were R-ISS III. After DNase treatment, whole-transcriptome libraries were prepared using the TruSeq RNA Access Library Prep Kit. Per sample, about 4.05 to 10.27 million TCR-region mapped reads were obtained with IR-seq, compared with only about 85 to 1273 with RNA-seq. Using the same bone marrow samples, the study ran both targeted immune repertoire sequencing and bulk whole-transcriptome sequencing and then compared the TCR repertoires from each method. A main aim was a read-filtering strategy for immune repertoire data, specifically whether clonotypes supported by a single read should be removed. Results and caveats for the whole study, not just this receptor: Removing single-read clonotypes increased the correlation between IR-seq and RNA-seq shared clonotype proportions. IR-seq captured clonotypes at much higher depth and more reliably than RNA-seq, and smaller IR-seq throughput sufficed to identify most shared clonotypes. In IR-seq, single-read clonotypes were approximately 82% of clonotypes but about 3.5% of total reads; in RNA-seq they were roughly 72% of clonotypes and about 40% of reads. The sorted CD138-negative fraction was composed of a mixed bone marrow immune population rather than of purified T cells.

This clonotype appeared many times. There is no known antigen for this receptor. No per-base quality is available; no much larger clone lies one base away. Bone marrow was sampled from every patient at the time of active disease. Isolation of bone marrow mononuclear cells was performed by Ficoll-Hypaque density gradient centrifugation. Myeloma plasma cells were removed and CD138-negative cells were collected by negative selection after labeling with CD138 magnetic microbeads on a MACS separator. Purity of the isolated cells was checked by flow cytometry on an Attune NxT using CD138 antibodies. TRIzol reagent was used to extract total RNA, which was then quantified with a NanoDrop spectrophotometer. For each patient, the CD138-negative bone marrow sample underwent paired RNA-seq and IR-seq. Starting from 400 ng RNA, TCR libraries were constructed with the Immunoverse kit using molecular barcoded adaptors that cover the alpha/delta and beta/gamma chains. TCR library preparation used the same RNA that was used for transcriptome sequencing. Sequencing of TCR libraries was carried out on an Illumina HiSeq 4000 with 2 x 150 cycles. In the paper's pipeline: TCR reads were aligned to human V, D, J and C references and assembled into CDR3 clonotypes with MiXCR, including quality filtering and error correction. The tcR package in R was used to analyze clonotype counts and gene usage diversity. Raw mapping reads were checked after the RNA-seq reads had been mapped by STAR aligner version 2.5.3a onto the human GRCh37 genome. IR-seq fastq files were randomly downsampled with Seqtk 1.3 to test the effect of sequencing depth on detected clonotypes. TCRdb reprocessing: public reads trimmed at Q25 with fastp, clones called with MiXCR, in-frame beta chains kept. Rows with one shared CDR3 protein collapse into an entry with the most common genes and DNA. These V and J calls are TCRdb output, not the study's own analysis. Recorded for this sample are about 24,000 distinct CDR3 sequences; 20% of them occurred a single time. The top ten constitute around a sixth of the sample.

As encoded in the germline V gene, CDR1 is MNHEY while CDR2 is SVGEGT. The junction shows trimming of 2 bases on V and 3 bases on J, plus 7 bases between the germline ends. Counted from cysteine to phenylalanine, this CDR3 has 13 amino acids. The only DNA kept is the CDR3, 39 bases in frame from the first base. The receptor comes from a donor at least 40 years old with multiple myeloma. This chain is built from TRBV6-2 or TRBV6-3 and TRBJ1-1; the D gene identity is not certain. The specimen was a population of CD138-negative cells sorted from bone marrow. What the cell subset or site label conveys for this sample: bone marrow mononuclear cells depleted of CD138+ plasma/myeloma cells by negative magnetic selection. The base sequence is TGTGCCAGCAGTTACGGCGGTTACACTGAAGCTTTCTTT. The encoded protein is CASSYGGYTEAFF.